These 23 T cell receptor beta chains share one sample of origin, sequenced in a study of blood T cell repertoires in COVID-19. TCRdb keeps only in-frame clones here, not all; method: immunoSEQ multiplex PCR. The sample shows 100,000 to 120,000 clones, about 90% of them seen only once. Input material: peripheral blood. These receptors were obtained from a human donor in a cohort sampled during active COVID-19.

This chain connects TRBV7-2 to TRBJ2-2; 15 positions agree with TRBD2. J lost 0 bases, V lost 6 bases, and 5 bases had no gene match. This CDR3 has 18 residues. Germline V lookup: CDR1 SGHTA, CDR2 FQGNSA. CDR3 sequence (DNA): TGTGCCAGCAGATCGGGACTAGCGGGAGGCGCGAACACCGGGGAGCTGTTTTTT. This codes for CASRSGLAGGANTGELFF. Drawing the rest from reference TRBV7-2 and TRBJ2-2, the complete variable domain is GAGVSQSPSNKVTEKGKDVELRCDPISGHTALYWYRQSLGQGLEFLIYFQGNSAPDKSGLPSDRFSAERTGGSVSTLTIQRTQQEDSAVYLCASRSGLAGGANTGELFFGEGSRLTVL.

The V call is TRBV21-1, the J call TRBJ2-3; TRBD2 reflects the table's D call only, with no check against the DNA. TRBV21-1 is a recognized pseudogene. The CDR3 totals 16 residues. In DNA form, the CDR3 reads TGTGCCAGCAGCAACGTAGGCGGGGGGAAACGGGATACGCAGTATTTT. Protein sequence: CASSNVGGGKRDTQYF.

The chain carries TRBV18 and TRBJ1-3; 9 bases align to TRBD1. This CDR3 comprises 17 residues. Germline trimming cut 6 bases from V and 1 base from J; bases unmatched to any gene: 10. CDR1 KGHSH and CDR2 LQKENI come from the germline V gene. The CDR3 region has the DNA TGTGCCAGCTCGACTGGAACCGGGACAGGGTCTGGAAACACCATATATTTT. It is translated as CASSTGTGTGSGNTIYF.

This clone was counted a few times. V is TRBV6-5 and J is TRBJ1-6; the match to TRBD1 covers 10 bases. Germline lookup yields CDR1 MNHEY and CDR2 SVGAGI. The length of the CDR3 is 15 residues. V dropped 6 bases and J dropped 8; count of bases not matched to a gene: 7. CDR3 in amino acids: CASRIWDRGDSPLHF. CDR3 coding DNA: TGTGCCAGCAGGATTTGGGACAGGGGAGATTCACCCCTCCACTTT.

The V and J genes are TRBV2 and TRBJ1-1; D is ambiguous. Germline V gene sequence: CDR1 SNHLY, CDR2 FYNNEI. The CDR3 extends over 15 amino acids. Trimming pared 1 base from V and 2 bases from J, leaving 11 bases between. CDR3 in amino acids: CASSEEEGSNTEAFF. The CDR3, as DNA: TGTGCCAGCAGTGAAGAGGAGGGCTCCAACACTGAAGCTTTCTTT.

Concerning this clone: One junction end does not reproduce the germline sequence, and a read error may be involved. V usage is TRBV7-7 and J usage is TRBJ2-2, with 10 bases aligning to TRBD1. The length of the CDR3 is 17 residues. Germline V gene sequence: CDR1 SSHAT, CDR2 FNYEAQ (reference sequence). The CDR3 region is CASSHGPGQGSFGELFF. The CDR3, as DNA: TGTGCTAGCAGCCACGGGCCGGGACAGGGGTCTTTCGGGGAGCTGTTTTTT.

This clone was detected only a few times. CDR3 sequence: CASSPRAGSRQPQHF. In DNA form, the CDR3 reads TGTGCCAGCAGTCCCCGGGCGGGGTCGCGGCAGCCCCAGCATTTT. The V and J genes are TRBV28 and TRBJ1-5, with unresolved D. CDR1 and CDR2 (germline): MDHEN, SYDVKM. V lost 5 bases, J lost 7 bases, and 18 bases lay in between. The CDR3 has 15 residues.

The rearrangement joins TRBV15 to TRBJ2-3, with 9 nucleotides matching TRBD2. CDR3 size: 20 residues. The germline V gene has CDR1 LNHNV and CDR2 YYDKDF (reference sequence). The V gene end was trimmed by 5 bases and the J gene end by 5 bases; junction bases not matched to a gene: 23. The CDR3 sequence: CATSDPRDEYSGSRIDTQYF. As DNA, the CDR3 is TGTGCCACCAGCGATCCCCGGGACGAGTATAGCGGGAGTCGGATAGATACGCAGTATTTT.

In its sample, this clone was seen a few times. The chain recombines TRBV12-2 with TRBJ2-7; TRBD1, the D gene given by the table, was not confirmed from the DNA. TRBV12-2 is a pseudogene locus. The CDR3 extends over 14 amino acids. The CDR3 nucleotides are TGTGCAAGTCGCCCCAGGGGTCAGGAATACGAGCAGTACTTC. This codes for CASRPRGQEYEQYF.

The chain links TRBV18 to TRBJ2-1, with 7 positions matching TRBD2. Losses at the gene ends were 3 bases for V and 0 bases for J; bases not matched to a gene: 2. CDR1 and CDR2 (germline): KGHSH, LQKENI. This CDR3 has 15 residues. The CDR3 loop reads CASSPGGSSYNEQFF. CDR3 DNA sequence: TGTGCCAGCTCACCGGGCGGGAGCTCCTACAATGAGCAGTTCTTC.

This clone was seen a handful of times. The chain links TRBV28 to TRBJ1-4, with TRBD1 matching over 7 bases. This CDR3 is 12 amino acids long. The J segment lost 5 bases and the V segment lost 10 bases, leaving 4 bases of the junction unmatched. CDR1 is MDHEN and CDR2 is SYDVKM in the germline V gene. Here the CDR3 reads CATTTGNEKLFF. The CDR3 nucleotides read TGTGCCACTACGACAGGGAATGAAAAACTGTTTTTT. Full variable domain (missing parts from reference TRBV28 and TRBJ1-4): DVKVTQSSRYLVKRTGEKVFLECVQDMDHENMFWYRQDPGLGLRLIYFSYDVKMKEKGDIPEGYSVSREKKERFSLILESASTNQTSMYLCATTTGNEKLFFGSGTQLSVL.

The V and J genes are TRBV14 and TRBJ2-6; 8 bases align to TRBD1. V lost 3 bases and J lost 4; bases outside the gene matches: 14. The germline V gene encodes CDR1 SGHDN and CDR2 FVKESK. The CDR3 contains 19 residues. CDR3 sequence reads: CASSHQTGARALGANVLTF. The CDR3 region has the DNA TGTGCCAGCAGCCACCAGACAGGGGCTCGCGCTCTGGGGGCCAACGTCCTGACTTTC.

This chain links TRBV7-9 with TRBJ2-7, with 8 bases aligning to TRBD2. Trimming cost V 3 bases and J 4 bases; bases outside gene matches: 8. This CDR3 has 15 amino acids. Germline CDR1 is SEHNR and CDR2 is FQNEAQ (reference sequence). The CDR3 sequence: CASSFSPAGAYEQYF. The CDR3, as DNA: TGTGCCAGCAGCTTTAGCCCAGCGGGAGCTTACGAGCAGTACTTC.

The rearrangement joins TRBV30 to TRBJ2-4; TRBD1 aligns across 8 bases. The V gene end was trimmed by 0 bases and the J gene end by 3 bases; junction bases not matched to a gene: 7. Germline CDR1 is GTSNPN and CDR2 is SVGIG (reference sequence). The CDR3 consists of 16 residues. This CDR3 reads CAWSVIAGGFKNIQYF. The CDR3 DNA reads TGTGCCTGGAGTGTAATTGCAGGGGGCTTCAAAAACATTCAGTACTTC.

About this clone: One junction end disagrees with the germline gene, perhaps due to a read error. This chain uses TRBV28 with TRBJ2-7; TRBD1 matches 9 bases. The CDR3 is 12 amino acids. Germline loops: CDR1 MDHEN, CDR2 SYDVKM. The CDR3 nucleotides read TGTGCCAGCAGTTTTCGGGGGACAGGGAAGGGCTTC. Its protein product is CASSFRGTGKGF.

The chain combines TRBV5-1 with TRBJ2-7; tentative D call: TRBD1 (5 bases). Germline lookup yields CDR1 SGHRS and CDR2 YFSETQ. The CDR3 runs to 14 residues. Trimming left V 1 base short and J 2 bases short, with 10 bases between. DNA of the CDR3: TGCGCCAGCAGCTTGTTACAGGCTCCCTACGAGCAGTACTTC. Amino acids: CASSLLQAPYEQYF.

J is TRBJ1-3 and V is TRBV5-5, with D maybe TRBD1 (6 bases). CDR3 length: 14 amino acids. Germline V CDR1 and CDR2: SGHKS, YYEKEE (reference sequence). Between the trimmed V and J ends, which lost 4 bases and 4 bases, there was a span of 12 bases. The CDR3 DNA follows: TGTGCCAGCAGCCTGCCGGGGACAGGAAACACCATATATTTT. Protein sequence: CASSLPGTGNTIYF.

This clone was observed a handful of times. This sequence joins TRBV28 and TRBJ1-3; 8 positions agree with TRBD1. The germline CDR1 and CDR2 sequences are MDHEN and SYDVKM. Trimming took 3 bases from V and 0 from J; bases not matched to a gene: 4. This CDR3 is 16 amino acids long. This CDR3 is CASSLSRGLSGNTIYF. The CDR3 region has the DNA TGTGCCAGCAGTTTGAGCAGGGGGCTCTCTGGAAACACCATATATTTT.

The J gene is TRBJ2-2, the V gene TRBV6-5, with 7 bases that match TRBD1. Germline V gene sequence: CDR1 MNHEY, CDR2 SVGAGI. This CDR3 is 15 amino acids long. V was pared by 5 bases and J by 0 bases, with 3 bases of the junction left unmatched. The CDR3 protein is CASSPGTANTGELFF. The DNA of the CDR3 is TGTGCCAGCAGTCCCGGGACAGCGAACACCGGGGAGCTGTTTTTT.

This chain uses TRBV7-2 with TRBJ2-2, with 9 bases that match TRBD1. Germline assignment: CDR1 SGHTA and CDR2 FQGNSA. The CDR3 covers 15 residues. J lost 4 bases, V lost 5 bases, and 5 bases had no gene match. The CDR3 nucleotides read TGTGCCAGCAGCCCCGGGACAGGGATCACCGGGGAGCTGTTTTTT. This codes for CASSPGTGITGELFF.

J is TRBJ1-6 and V is TRBV6-5; 7 bases agree with TRBD1. V dropped 6 bases and J dropped 4; count of bases not matched to a gene: 6. Germline CDR1 MNHEY, CDR2 SVGAGI. This CDR3 is 15 amino acids long. The CDR3 coding sequence is TGTGCCAGCAGGAAGACAGGGATGTATAATTCACCCCTCCACTTT. Amino acid sequence: CASRKTGMYNSPLHF.

The rearrangement links TRBV29-1 to TRBJ2-7; D is ambiguous. From germline, CDR1 is SQVTM and CDR2 ANQGSEA. With 5 bases removed from V and 6 bases from J, the gap between germline ends came to 8 bases. The CDR3 loop spans 10 amino acids. The CDR3 reads CSVLTGEQYF. The CDR3 nucleotides are TGCAGCGTTCTGACGGGCGAGCAGTACTTC.

The V gene is TRBV11-3, the J gene TRBJ2-2; D remains ambiguous. The CDR3 is 14 residues long. Germline values: CDR1 SGHNT, CDR2 YENEEA. Trimming removed 1 base at V and 5 bases at J, with 8 bases between. CDR3 sequence: CASSLGGSTGELFF. In DNA form, the CDR3 reads TGTGCCAGCAGCTTAGGAGGATCGACCGGGGAGCTGTTTTTT.